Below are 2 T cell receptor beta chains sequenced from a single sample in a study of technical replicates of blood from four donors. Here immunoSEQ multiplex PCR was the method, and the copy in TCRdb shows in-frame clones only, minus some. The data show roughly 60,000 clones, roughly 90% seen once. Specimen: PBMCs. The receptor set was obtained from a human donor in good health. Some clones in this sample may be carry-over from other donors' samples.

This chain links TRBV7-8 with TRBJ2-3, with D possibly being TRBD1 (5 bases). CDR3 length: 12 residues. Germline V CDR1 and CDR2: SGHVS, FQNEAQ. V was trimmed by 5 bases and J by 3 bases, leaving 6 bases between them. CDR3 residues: CASSKGTDTQYF. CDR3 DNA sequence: TGTGCCAGCAGCAAGGGGACAGATACGCAGTATTTT.

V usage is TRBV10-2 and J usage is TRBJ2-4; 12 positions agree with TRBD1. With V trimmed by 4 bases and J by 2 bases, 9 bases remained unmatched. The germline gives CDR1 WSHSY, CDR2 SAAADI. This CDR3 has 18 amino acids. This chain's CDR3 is CASSVGQGAFASKNIQYF. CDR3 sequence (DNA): TGCGCCAGCAGTGTGGGACAGGGGGCCTTCGCTTCCAAAAACATTCAGTACTTC.